This TCR beta chain was documented in a study of blood T cells in healthy people across ages. Across the study: Per every two T cells, about one barcoded beta molecule was captured by template switching.

This CDR3 is 15 amino acids long. Trimming cost V 5 bases and J 2 bases; bases outside gene matches: 7. CDR1 SGHTA and CDR2 FQGNSA come from the germline V gene. The use of a sample-barcoded 5' primer and a J-beta primer mix characterized a second PCR of roughly 7 to 12 cycles. Tagging of each cDNA molecule was performed by a template-switch adaptor with 12 random nucleotides. TCRdb re-derived calls from the 5' RACE reads in MiXCR, one entry per CDR3 protein. The sample carries approximately 360,000 distinct CDR3 sequences, approximately 52% recorded once. Study findings and constraints: Long-lived donors carried more naive CD4+ cells and greater diversity than aged donors. The fall in TCR beta diversity per million T cells was roughly linear with age.

A note on this clonotype: Its cognate antigen is unknown.

Sample: blood. The V and J genes are TRBV7-2 and TRBJ2-7; 9 nucleotides match TRBD1. The sequence derives from a man aged 55 to 69 in good health. CDR3 sequence: CASSRGQGQPYEQYF. The CDR3 bases are TGTGCCAGCAGCCGTGGACAGGGGCAACCCTACGAGCAGTACTTC.